These 7 T cell receptor beta chains originate from one sample sequenced in a study of T cells in Graves' hyperthyroidism and ophthalmopathy. Authors of the study amplified TCR beta CDR3 regions from RNA transcripts. Researchers ran a first-round RT-PCR on the TCR CDR3 using the HTBI primer set. MiXCR, applied by TCRdb to the multiplex PCR reads, yields one record per CDR3 protein. In the table there are around 340,000 distinct CDR3 sequences, 15% to 20% of which are singletons. Material for sequencing was blood. Receptors originate from a woman in her 50s with Graves' hyperthyroidism.

This clonotype was observed many times. The chain uses TRBV5-4 and TRBJ2-3; D is unclear. CDR3 length equals 15 residues. Trimming took off 0 bases at V and 2 bases at J, with 10 bases between the two ends. The germline V gene has CDR1 SGHNT and CDR2 YYREEE (reference sequence). CDR3 sequence reads: CASSLDPRTTDTQYF. CDR3 DNA: TGTGCCAGCAGCTTGGATCCTAGAACCACAGATACGCAGTATTTT.

This clonotype occurred a few times. A junction end diverges from the germline sequence, so it may reflect a read error. This rearrangement joins TRBV27 to TRBJ1-5, with TRBD1 as a possible D gene (6 bases). Germline V gene sequence: CDR1 MNHEY, CDR2 SMNVEV (reference sequence). CDR3 length: 17 residues. CDR3 sequence reads: CASSQQRPQGSNQPQHF. The CDR3, as DNA: TGCGCCAGCAGCCAACAACGTCCACAGGGTAGCAATCAGCCCCAGCATTTT.

The rearrangement links TRBV6-1 to TRBJ2-2, with 7 nucleotides matching TRBD1. The CDR3 has 15 amino acids. CDR1 and CDR2 from the germline V gene are MNHNS and SASEGT. V gave up 7 bases and J gave up 4 bases; unmatched junction bases: 9. The CDR3 DNA follows: TGTGCCAGCATTACACAGGACAGGACCACCGGGGAGCTGTTTTTT. Protein: CASITQDRTTGELFF.

CDR3 bases: TGCAGTGCTAGAGATCTTCTAGCGGGTGGCTCCTACGAGCAGTACTTC. This translates into CSARDLLAGGSYEQYF. This rearrangement joins TRBV20-1 to TRBJ2-7, with 8 bases identical to TRBD2. CDR1 and CDR2 from the germline V gene are DFQATT and SNEGSKA (reference sequence). This CDR3 is 16 amino acids long. V was clipped by 0 bases and J by 0 bases; unmatched bases: 7.

This clonotype was counted ten times or more. The chain combines TRBV12-3 or TRBV12-4 with TRBJ2-5, with TRBD1 matching over 10 bases. After removal of 3 bases from V and 4 bases from J, the junction contained 5 bases not matched to a gene. This CDR3 spans 15 amino acids. CDR3 sequence reads: CASSLVGQGSETQYF. The DNA of the CDR3 is TGTGCCAGCAGTTTGGTGGGACAGGGGTCAGAGACCCAGTACTTC.

This clonotype was detected many times. The chain joins TRBV7-3 to TRBJ2-5; D may be TRBD1 (5 bases). Trimming removed 0 bases from V and 5 bases from J, with 16 bases in between. The CDR3 contains 16 residues. The V gene's germline CDR1 is SGHTA and CDR2 FQGTGA. CDR3 region: CASSLTTDVGVETQYF. DNA of the CDR3: TGTGCCAGCAGCTTAACGACGGATGTAGGGGTGGAGACCCAGTACTTC.

J is TRBJ2-5 and V is TRBV20-1; 9 bases match TRBD2. Germline CDR1 and CDR2: DFQATT and SNEGSKA (reference sequence). The CDR3 loop spans 15 amino acids. The J segment lost 5 bases and the V segment lost 6 bases, leaving 13 bases of the junction unmatched. In DNA, the CDR3 is TGCAGTGCGGAGAACGCGGGGGGGTTATTGGAGACCCAGTACTTC. It codes for CSAENAGGLLETQYF.